The rows below give T cell receptor beta chains drawn from one sample of a study of blood T cell repertoires in COVID-19. TCRdb's table, derived via immunoSEQ multiplex PCR, lists solely in-frame clones and lacks some. Counted here are about 13,000 clones, around 78% occurring once; the ten biggest clones make up approximately 37%. Sample: peripheral blood. The receptor source for this set is a human donor in a cohort sampled during active COVID-19. Each CDR3 is given with its conserved first and last residue. D genes are given only for firm matches. Clone sizes are given selectively: once, few, many, or a class where the clone is expanded.

>.|.|TRBV7-8|14|TRBJ2-1
CASSLSQGNNEQFF
TGTGCCAGCAGCTTGTCACAGGGAAACAATGAGCAGTTCTTC
>.|TRBD1|TRBV18|12|TRBJ1-1
CASSTGQGVAFF
TGTGCCAGCTCAACGGGACAGGGGGTGGCTTTCTTT
>.|TRBD1|TRBV5-1|15|TRBJ1-5
CASSFGTGGNQPQHF
TGCGCCAGCAGCTTTGGGACAGGGGGAAATCAGCCCCAGCATTTT
>.|.|TRBV4-1|14|TRBJ1-4
CASSQTGRDEKLFF
TGCGCCAGCAGCCAGACAGGCAGGGATGAAAAACTGTTTTTT
>.|.|TRBV5-6|15|TRBJ1-5
CASSLSRRGNQPQHF
TGTGCCAGCAGCTTGTCACGCAGGGGCAATCAGCCCCAGCATTTT
>.|.|TRBV6-5|12|TRBJ2-7
CASKGNPYEQYF
TGTGCCAGCAAGGGGAACCCCTACGAGCAGTACTTC
>.|.|TRBV7-9|15|TRBJ1-4
CASSLGVTLVEKLFF
TGTGCCAGCAGCTTAGGGGTGACACTGGTTGAAAAACTGTTTTTT
>.|TRBD1|TRBV7-2|15|TRBJ1-1
CASSFRTGTTTEAFF
TGTGCCAGCAGCTTTCGGACAGGAACGACCACTGAAGCTTTCTTT
>few|TRBD1|TRBV29-1|12|TRBJ1-2
CSVVDRGYGYTF
TGCAGCGTAGTGGACAGGGGTTATGGCTACACCTTC
>once|.|TRBV6-1|14|TRBJ1-2
CASSETGLGGGYTF
TGTGCCAGCAGTGAAACAGGGCTGGGTGGCGGCTACACCTTC
>once|TRBD1|TRBV27|16|TRBJ2-2
CASSGSRDRGTGELFF
TGTGCCAGCAGTGGCTCCCGGGACAGGGGTACCGGGGAGCTGTTTTTT
>.|TRBD2|TRBV5-1|15|TRBJ2-3
CASSGTSIGTDTQYF
TGCGCCAGCAGCGGGACTAGCATAGGCACAGATACGCAGTATTTT
>.|TRBD1|TRBV2|16|TRBJ1-6
CASRLPRDRGNSPLHF
TGTGCCAGCAGGCTTCCTAGGGACAGGGGTAATTCACCCCTCCACTTT
>.|TRBD1|TRBV4-2|15|TRBJ1-2
CASSANADRENGYTF
TGTGCCAGCAGCGCAAACGCCGACAGGGAGAATGGCTACACCTTC
>.|.|TRBV4-3|16|TRBJ2-3
CASSQDGAYSTDTQYF
TGCGCCAGCAGCCAAGATGGGGCCTACAGCACAGATACGCAGTATTTT
>.|.|TRBV6-5|14|TRBJ1-2
CASSLPQGYYGYTF
TGTGCCAGCAGCTTGCCTCAGGGTTACTATGGCTACACCTTC
>.|TRBD1|TRBV15|14|TRBJ2-5
CATGGTGTQETQYF
TGTGCCACCGGCGGGACAGGGACACAAGAGACCCAGTACTTC
>few|TRBD1|TRBV7-2|15|TRBJ1-5
CASSLRGGAGQPQHF
TGTGCCAGCAGCTTACGAGGGGGCGCAGGCCAGCCCCAGCATTTT
>.|TRBD1|TRBV7-9|14|TRBJ1-1
CASSPDRGPTEAFF
TGTGCCAGCAGCCCGGACAGGGGGCCCACTGAAGCTTTCTTT
>.|.|TRBV29-1|14|TRBJ1-4
CSPGVADINEKLFF
TGCAGCCCGGGGGTGGCAGATATTAATGAAAAACTGTTTTTT
>.|.|TRBV4-1|17|TRBJ2-3
CASSQDVQAGRPDTQYF
TGCGCCAGCAGCCAAGATGTACAGGCTGGGAGGCCAGATACGCAGTATTTT
>.|.|TRBV4-2|17|TRBJ2-1
CASSHRLGPESPVVQFF
TGTGCCAGCAGCCACCGACTCGGCCCTGAGAGTCCCGTGGTCCAGTTCTTC
>.|TRBD1|TRBV2|12|TRBJ1-6
CASRTGDSPLHF
TGTGCCAGCAGGACAGGGGACTCACCCCTCCACTTT